The following is a T cell receptor (beta chain) sequence with its context. Its antigen remains unknown. Distinct nucleotide sequences in the sample also encode this CDR3. Germline loops: CDR1 MNHEY, CDR2 SVGAGI. This CDR3 has 14 amino acids. Trimming cost V 7 bases and J 6 bases, with 13 bases left between them. Lysates of CMV-infected fibroblasts at approximately 9.4 ug/mL stimulated these cells. Memory cells lacking CD40L and CD69 with high CD45RO were sorted. For at least 4 years, plasma HIV-1 RNA was undetectable (<50 copies/mL). CD8-depleted PBMCs were stimulated about 19 hours with anti-CD28/CD49d costimulation, CD40-blocking antibody and enfuvirtide. This record belongs to a study of persistence of HIV-infected CD4 T cells. Regarding the study as a whole: Compared with CD3/CD28-stimulated cells, CMV- and Gag-responding cells showed lower TCRbeta richness.

The libraries were made with immunoSEQ version 4 in survey mode. Assay: immunoSEQ multiplex PCR; the TCRdb copy retains only in-frame clones and omits some. The repertoire holds about 37,000 clones, approximately 84% seen once, with less than 2% in the top ten. Sequenced here: CD4+ T cells sorted from PBMCs after approximately 19-hour stimulation, sampled from a patient who received antiretroviral therapy. J is TRBJ1-6 and V is TRBV6-5; no definite D call. This TCR came from an adult man with HIV who was CMV-seropositive. The CDR3 loop is CASTPQGSNSPLHF. Written as DNA, the CDR3 is TGTGCCAGCACCCCACAAGGGTCTAATTCACCCCTCCACTTT.